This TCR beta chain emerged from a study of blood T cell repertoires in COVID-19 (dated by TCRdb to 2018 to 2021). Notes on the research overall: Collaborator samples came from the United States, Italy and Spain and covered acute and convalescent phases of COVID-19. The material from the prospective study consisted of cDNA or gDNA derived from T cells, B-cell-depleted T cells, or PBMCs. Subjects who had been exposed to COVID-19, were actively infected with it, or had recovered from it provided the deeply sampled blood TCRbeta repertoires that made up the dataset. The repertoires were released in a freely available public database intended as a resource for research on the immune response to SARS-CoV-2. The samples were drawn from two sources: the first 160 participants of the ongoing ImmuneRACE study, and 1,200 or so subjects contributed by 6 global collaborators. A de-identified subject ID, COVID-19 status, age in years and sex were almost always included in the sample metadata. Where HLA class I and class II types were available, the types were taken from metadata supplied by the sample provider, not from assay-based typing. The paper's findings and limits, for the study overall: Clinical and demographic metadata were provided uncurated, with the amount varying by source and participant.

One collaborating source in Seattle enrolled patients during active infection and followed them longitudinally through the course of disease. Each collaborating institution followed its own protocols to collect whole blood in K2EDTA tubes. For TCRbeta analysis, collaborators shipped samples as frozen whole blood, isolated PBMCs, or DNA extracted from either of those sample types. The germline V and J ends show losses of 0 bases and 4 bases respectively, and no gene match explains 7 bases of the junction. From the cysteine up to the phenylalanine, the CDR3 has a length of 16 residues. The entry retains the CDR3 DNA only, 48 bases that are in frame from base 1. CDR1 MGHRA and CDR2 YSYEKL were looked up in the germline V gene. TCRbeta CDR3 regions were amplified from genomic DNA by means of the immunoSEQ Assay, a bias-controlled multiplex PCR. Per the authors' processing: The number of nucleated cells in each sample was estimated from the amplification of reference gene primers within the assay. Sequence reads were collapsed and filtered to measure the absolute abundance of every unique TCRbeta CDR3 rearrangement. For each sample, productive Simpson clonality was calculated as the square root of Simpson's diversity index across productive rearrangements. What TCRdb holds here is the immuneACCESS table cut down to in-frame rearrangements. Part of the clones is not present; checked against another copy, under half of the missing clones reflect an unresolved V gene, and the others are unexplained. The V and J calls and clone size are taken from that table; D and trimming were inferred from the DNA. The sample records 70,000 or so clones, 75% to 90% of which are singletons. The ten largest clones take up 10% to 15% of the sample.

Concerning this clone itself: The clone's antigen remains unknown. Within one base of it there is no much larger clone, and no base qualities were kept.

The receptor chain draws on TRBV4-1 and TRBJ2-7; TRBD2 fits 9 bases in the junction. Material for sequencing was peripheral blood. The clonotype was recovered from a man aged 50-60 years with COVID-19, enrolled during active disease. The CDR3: CASSQDGGRAFYEQYF. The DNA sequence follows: TGCGCCAGCAGCCAAGATGGCGGGAGGGCCTTTTACGAGCAGTACTTC.